This T cell receptor (beta chain) is from a study of shared clonotypes between healthy human individuals. Across the whole study: Donors, aged 18 to 49, were two women and three men. Study-level points and caveats: The represented genetic and exposure-history diversity was limited by the small number of donors.

This clone was seen repeatedly, ten times or more. What it recognizes is unknown. The protocol was immunoSEQ multiplex PCR, while the TCRdb copy is restricted to in-frame clones and leaves out a portion. This table holds 470,000 or so clones, around four fifths found once. Germline CDR1 is SNHLY and CDR2 is FYNNEI. The junction had 11 bases not matched to a gene; V was cut back by 1 base and J by 7 bases. The CDR3 consists of 16 residues. Input material: PBMCs. This TCR came from a woman aged 35 to 49 in good health. Some clones in this sample may be carry-over from other donors' samples. The genes are TRBV2 and TRBJ2-7; 9 positions agree with TRBD2. Here the CDR3 DNA reads TGTGCCAGCAGTGAAGTCGGGTCTAGCGGGGACAAGGAGCAGTACTTC. Translated, it gives CASSEVGSSGDKEQYF.